Below, 6 T cell receptor beta chains from the same sample are listed, as sequenced in a study of human T cells and chemical hapten exposure. Individual cDNA molecules had unique molecular identifiers attached to them by the library. TCRdb redid the calling of the reads with MiXCR, one entry per CDR3 protein. Counted here are around 800 distinct CDR3 sequences, around 53% occurring once; the ten biggest clones make up 6% to 7%. Treatment indicated: therapeutic diphenylcyclopropenone sensitization with weekly scalp DPC. Specimen: whole blood, collected before DPC sensitization or 2, 6, or about 24 weeks after (not recorded which). The receptors stem from an adult with alopecia areata. Some clones in this sample may be carry-over from other donors' samples. This table probably holds off-target reads from a library built for another chain.

This clonotype has more than one count but fewer than ten. The chain couples TRBV20-1 to TRBJ1-6; perhaps TRBD1 as D (5 bases). Germline values: CDR1 DFQATT, CDR2 SNEGSKA (reference sequence). This CDR3 is built from 13 residues. The CDR3 reads CSSRRDPNSPLHF. Here the CDR3 DNA reads TGCAGCTCTCGCCGGGACCCCAATTCACCCCTCCACTTT.

The chain employs TRBV20-1 and TRBJ2-7; D gene ambiguous. Per the germline V gene, CDR1 is DFQATT and CDR2 is SNEGSKA (reference sequence). CDR3 length equals 14 residues. V shed 0 bases and J shed 0 bases, with 9 bases lying between them. Here the CDR3 DNA reads TGCAGTGCTAGAGATCCTACCAGCTCCTACGAGCAGTACTTC. This gives the protein CSARDPTSSYEQYF.

This clonotype has just a few counts. V gene TRBV7-2 combines with J gene TRBJ2-1, with a possible D match to TRBD1 (5 bases). There are 14 residues in the CDR3. Germline V CDR1 and CDR2: SGHTA, FQGNSA. Trimming cost V 6 bases and J 1 base, with 10 bases left between them. The CDR3 loop is CASRLTESYNEQFF. CDR3 nucleotides: TGTGCCAGCAGGCTGACAGAATCCTACAATGAGCAGTTCTTC.

This clonotype was recorded only once. The V and J genes are TRBV7-6 and TRBJ2-5; unclear D gene. The germline V and J ends were trimmed by 5 bases and 5 bases, with 9 bases remaining between them. This CDR3 has 12 residues. Germline V gives CDR1 SGHVS, CDR2 FNYEAQ. CDR3 residues: CASSPAGETQYF. Here the CDR3 DNA reads TGTGCCAGCAGCCCCGCTGGGGAGACCCAGTACTTC.

This clonotype appeared a few times. The rearrangement joins TRBV6-2 or TRBV6-3 to TRBJ2-7; 11 bases map to TRBD1. Germline assignment: CDR1 MNHEY and CDR2 SVGEGT. The CDR3 spans 14 residues. With 0 bases clipped from V and 6 bases from J, the junction kept 1 base outside the gene matches. This CDR3 is CASSYSGTGGEQYF. The CDR3 DNA reads as TGTGCCAGCAGTTACTCCGGGACAGGGGGCGAGCAGTACTTC.

This clonotype was seen only a few times. The genes are TRBV12-3 or TRBV12-4 and TRBJ1-6; D not resolved. This CDR3 spans 13 amino acids. The ends were cut back, 8 bases at V and 10 bases at J, with 15 bases in the middle. The CDR3 region is CASALIERSPLHF. The CDR3 DNA sequence: TGTGCCAGCGCACTTATTGAGCGGTCACCCCTCCACTTT.